A single sample gave rise to the 6 T cell receptor beta chains below, sequenced in a study of cytomegalovirus exposure and HLA in healthy donors. In the PCR, 60 Vbeta and 13 Jbeta primers were used. Produced via immunoSEQ multiplex PCR; TCRdb's table is partial and in-frame only. This sample has some 140,000 clones, with about 80% found just once. The sequenced sample was PBMCs. The receptors were gathered from a man aged 25 to 40 in good health and CMV-seronegative.

CDR3 protein: CASSLGAAGDQPQHF. As DNA, the CDR3 is TGTGCCAGCAGTTTAGGTGCGGCAGGGGATCAGCCCCAGCATTTT. V usage is TRBV28 and J usage is TRBJ1-5, with D perhaps matching TRBD1 (6 bases). CDR1 is MDHEN, CDR2 SYDVKM, per germline. Deletions cut 2 bases from V and 5 bases from J, with 13 bases between. CDR3 length: 15 amino acids.

The V call is TRBV5-1, the J call TRBJ1-1, with no clear D. The germline V and J ends were trimmed by 1 base and 0 bases, with 7 bases remaining between them. This CDR3 has 14 residues. Per germline, CDR1 SGHRS and CDR2 YFSETQ. The CDR3 DNA is TGCGCCAGCAGCTTGCACAGCTTGAACACTGAAGCTTTCTTT. Translating gives CASSLHSLNTEAFF.

This clone was observed a handful of times. The rearrangement links TRBV30 to TRBJ1-3; D is perhaps TRBD1 (6 bases). Germline loops: CDR1 GTSNPN, CDR2 SVGIG (reference sequence). V shed 3 bases and J shed 2 bases, with 8 bases lying between them. The CDR3 length is 13 residues. CDR3 loop: CAWRGTPGNTIYF. The DNA of the CDR3 is TGTGCCTGGAGGGGGACACCTGGAAACACCATATATTTT.

The chain is built from TRBV5-1 and TRBJ2-2; 7 bases align to TRBD1. Trimming removed 4 bases from V and 3 bases from J; junction bases left unmatched: 12. The CDR3 has 17 residues. Germline assignment: CDR1 SGHRS and CDR2 YFSETQ. CDR3 amino acids: CASSGMDRFGDTGELFF. The CDR3 DNA reads as TGCGCCAGCAGCGGAATGGACAGGTTCGGGGACACCGGGGAGCTGTTTTTT.

The chain carries TRBV2 and TRBJ2-5; no clear D gene. This CDR3 contains 11 residues. With 6 bases removed from V and 6 bases from J, the gap between germline ends came to 8 bases. Germline V gives CDR1 SNHLY, CDR2 FYNNEI. The CDR3 spells CASRALQTQYF. Here the CDR3 DNA reads TGTGCCAGCAGGGCTTTGCAGACCCAGTACTTC.

In its sample, this clone was seen a few times. The rearrangement joins TRBV25-1 to TRBJ2-1, with 10 bases lining up with TRBD2. The J segment lost 7 bases and the V segment lost 7 bases, leaving 7 bases of the junction unmatched. Germline V gives CDR1 MGHDK, CDR2 SYGVNS. This CDR3 comprises 14 residues. The CDR3 DNA follows: TGTGCCAGCATGAGCGGGAGGGCAGTAAATGAGCAGTTCTTC. Encoded protein: CASMSGRAVNEQFF. The full variable domain, completed using reference TRBV25-1 and TRBJ2-1, is EADIYQTPRYLVIGTGKKITLECSQTMGHDKMYWYQQDPGMELHLIHYSYGVNSTEKGDLSSESTVSRIRTEHFPLTLESARPSHTSQYLCASMSGRAVNEQFFGPGTRLTVL.